This T cell receptor (beta chain) was recovered during a study of control samples from healthy donors and cancer patients. Assay used: immunoSEQ multiplex PCR; TCRdb lists only in-frame clones, some missing. The sample has 45,000 to 65,000 clones, almost 90% seen once; the top ten hold 40%. Germline V gene lookup returns CDR1 SGHRS and CDR2 YFSETQ. CDR3 size: 15 residues. Trimming stripped 6 bases from V and 0 bases from J, with 14 bases between. The sequenced sample consisted of PBMCs. V gene TRBV5-1 combines with J gene TRBJ2-3; TRBD2 is a possible D gene (5 bases). The sequence was collected from a man aged 45-60 years with head and neck cancer. Here the CDR3 reads CASNLERASTDTQYF. CDR3 in DNA: TGCGCCAGCAACCTAGAGAGGGCGAGCACAGATACGCAGTATTTT. Variable domain in full (rest from reference TRBV5-1 and TRBJ2-3): KAGVTQTPRYLIKTRGQQVTLSCSPISGHRSVSWYQQTPGQGLQFLFEYFSETQRNKGNFPGRFSGRQFSNSRSEMNVSTLELGDSALYLCASNLERASTDTQYFGPGTRLTVL.